These T cell receptor beta chains were read from a single sample in a study of blood T cell repertoires in COVID-19. Assay: immunoSEQ multiplex PCR; the TCRdb copy retains only in-frame clones and omits some. The sample has roughly 130,000 clones, 90% seen once; the top ten hold 4% to 5%. Sequences were obtained from peripheral blood. The receptors shown here come from a man aged 55 to 69 with COVID-19, enrolled during active disease. Both conserved end residues are part of each CDR3. A D gene is named only where the DNA matches it firmly. Not all rows give a size; the values are once, few, many and, for expanded clones, a class.

TRBV5-4	TRBJ1-2	NA	NA	TGTGCCAGCAGCTTGGAATCAGGCCAAACAAGCTATGGCTACACCTTC	CASSLESGQTSYGYTF
TRBV7-3	TRBJ2-1	TRBD2	NA	TGTGCCAGCAGCTTGACTAGCGGGAGGGAGAATGAGCAGTTCTTC	CASSLTSGRENEQFF
TRBV4-3	TRBJ2-1	NA	NA	TGCGCCAGCAGCTCCGAACGGGGTCTCTACAATGAGCAGTTCTTC	CASSSERGLYNEQFF
TRBV6-5	TRBJ1-4	TRBD1	NA	TGTGCCAGCAGTTACTCGACAGGGAGTAGTAATGAAAAACTGTTTTTT	CASSYSTGSSNEKLFF
TRBV12-3/TRBV12-4	TRBJ1-1	NA	NA	TGTGCCAGCACTATGGACAGGAACACTGAAGCTTTCTTT	CASTMDRNTEAFF
TRBV6-8	TRBJ1-1	NA	NA	TGTGCCAGCAGTTACGAAGCACAGCCCCCGCAGAACACTGAAGCTTTCTTT	CASSYEAQPPQNTEAFF
TRBV7-9	TRBJ2-7	TRBD2	NA	TGTGCCAGCGGACAGACCCAGCTGACTAGCGGGAGGGTTGGCGAGCAGTACTTC	CASGQTQLTSGRVGEQYF
TRBV9	TRBJ2-3	TRBD1	NA	TGTGCCAGCAGCGTAGAGCCAGGGGGTATCGCAGATACGCAGTATTTT	CASSVEPGGIADTQYF
TRBV30	TRBJ2-7	TRBD2	NA	TGTGCCTGGAGTGTCCCTAGCGGACTAAACTCCTACGAGCAGTACTTC	CAWSVPSGLNSYEQYF
TRBV25-1	TRBJ1-1	TRBD1	NA	TGTGCCAGCAGTGGGGGAAGGGGGCGAGCTTTCTTT	CASSGGRGRAFF
TRBV6-5	TRBJ2-5	NA	NA	TGTGCCAGCACCCTCTCCCTGGGACAACAAGAGACCCAGTACTTC	CASTLSLGQQETQYF
TRBV9	TRBJ2-7	NA	once	TGTGCCAGCAGCTCCAACCCCGGAGACGTCTCCTACGAGCAGTACTTC	CASSSNPGDVSYEQYF
TRBV21-1	TRBJ2-7	NA	NA	TGTGCCAGCAGCAAAAGTAGTAGGGGATCGCAGTACTTC	CASSKSSRGSQYF
TRBV5-1	TRBJ2-3	NA	NA	TGCGCCAGCAGCAAAGGACTGTTAACAGATACGCAGTATTTT	CASSKGLLTDTQYF
TRBV6-5	TRBJ1-5	TRBD1	NA	TGTGCCAGCAGAAGGACAGGGCTCGGCCAGCCCCAGCATTTT	CASRRTGLGQPQHF
TRBV11-3	TRBJ2-1	TRBD2	few	TGTGCCAGCAGCTTAGATAGTTGGTGGGGGGGAGAGAATGAGCAGTTCTTC	CASSLDSWWGGENEQFF
TRBV28	TRBJ1-2	TRBD1	NA	TGTGCCAGCACCGGGACAGAGGAAGAGTATGGCTACACCTTC	CASTGTEEEYGYTF
TRBV19	TRBJ1-5	NA	NA	TGTGCCAGTAGTATTTTATGGCAGGGGAGCAATCAGCCCCAGCATTTT	CASSILWQGSNQPQHF
TRBV9	TRBJ2-7	TRBD2	once	TGTGCCAGCAGCCCCCAGCGGGAGGGCCCCGAGCAGTACTTC	CASSPQREGPEQYF
TRBV19	TRBJ1-2	NA	NA	TGTGCCAGTAGTATTGCGGCAGGGGATGGCTATGGCTACACCTTC	CASSIAAGDGYGYTF
TRBV5-1	TRBJ1-1	NA	NA	TGCGCCAGCAGCTTGCGGCGGGTAGGAAACACTGAAGCTTTCTTT	CASSLRRVGNTEAFF
TRBV6-4	TRBJ2-1	NA	NA	TGTGCCAGCAGTGACTATGGGGCGGGATCGGGGTCCTACAATGAGCAGTTCTTC	CASSDYGAGSGSYNEQFF
TRBV23-1	TRBJ1-3	NA	NA	TGCGCTCCCCCACGCGATATGAGCTCTGGAAACACCATATATTTT	CAPPRDMSSGNTIYF
TRBV3-1/TRBV3-2	TRBJ1-1	TRBD1	many	TGTGCCAGCAGCCGAGGACAGGGAGCCACTGAAGCTTTCTTT	CASSRGQGATEAFF
TRBV12-5	TRBJ2-7	NA	NA	TGTGCTAGTGGTTTACATAGCGACTCCTACGAGCAGTACTTC	CASGLHSDSYEQYF
TRBV5-1	TRBJ2-2	NA	NA	TGCGCCAGCAGCTTGGGACTTCCCGACACCGGGGAGCTGTTTTTT	CASSLGLPDTGELFF
TRBV5-4	TRBJ1-1	TRBD1	NA	TGTGCCAGCAGTCGGAGGGGGCTTGGGACTGAAGCTTTCTTT	CASSRRGLGTEAFF
TRBV11-2	TRBJ2-3	NA	NA	TGTGCCAGCAGCTTGTTACTAGCCGATACGCAGTATTTT	CASSLLLADTQYF
TRBV12-3/TRBV12-4	TRBJ1-5	NA	NA	TGTGCCAGCAGTTTGGGGGGTGATCAGCCCCAGCATTTT	CASSLGGDQPQHF
TRBV11-2	TRBJ2-7	NA	NA	TGTGCCAGCAGCTTAGAGGCAAGGAGCTCCTACGAGCAGTACTTC	CASSLEARSSYEQYF
TRBV4-3	TRBJ2-7	TRBD1	NA	TGCGCCAGCAGCCAAGAGTGGTCGGGACAGACCTACGAGCAGTACTTC	CASSQEWSGQTYEQYF
TRBV6-5	TRBJ2-7	TRBD1	NA	TGTGCCAGCAGTTACTCACAGGGGGCCTCCTACGAGCAGTACTTC	CASSYSQGASYEQYF
TRBV19	TRBJ2-2	TRBD2	NA	TGTGCCAGTAGGGATGCGGGAGGGTATGCCGGGGAGCTGTTTTTT	CASRDAGGYAGELFF
TRBV6-5	TRBJ1-1	NA	NA	TGTGCCAGCAGTTACGGGCAGCGGGAGACTGAAGCTTTCTTT	CASSYGQRETEAFF
TRBV7-3	TRBJ1-2	TRBD1	NA	TGTGCCAGCAGCTTAACGCGGGGACAGGGGTTGGGCTACACCTTC	CASSLTRGQGLGYTF
TRBV30	TRBJ1-4	NA	once	TGTGCCTGGAGTTTAGGGGCCGCAGCAACTAATGAAAAACTGTTTTTT	CAWSLGAAATNEKLFF
TRBV15	TRBJ2-3	NA	NA	TGTGCCACCAGCAGAGATTATGGGGACTCTGGGGCAGATACGCAGTATTTT	CATSRDYGDSGADTQYF
TRBV9	TRBJ1-2	NA	NA	TGTGCCAGCAGCGTAGCAGAAGGGGGCTATGGCTACACCTTC	CASSVAEGGYGYTF
TRBV5-6	TRBJ2-7	TRBD2	NA	TGTGCCAGCAGCCTTCGGACTAGCGGGAGGTCCCACGAGCAGTACTTC	CASSLRTSGRSHEQYF
TRBV30	TRBJ1-1	NA	NA	TGTGCCTGGAGTCAAGGAGCCAGGGACACTGAAGCTTTCTTT	CAWSQGARDTEAFF
TRBV19	TRBJ1-6	NA	NA	TGTGCCAGTAGTACAGGGGTTTTGGATTCACCCCTCCACTTT	CASSTGVLDSPLHF
TRBV30	TRBJ1-6	NA	NA	TGTGCCTGGAGTGGAGGGAGGTCTAATTCACCCCTCCACTTT	CAWSGGRSNSPLHF
TRBV30	TRBJ1-6	NA	NA	TGTGCCTGGGTTGGACATTATAATTCACCCCTCCACTTT	CAWVGHYNSPLHF
TRBV29-1	TRBJ2-2	TRBD2	NA	TGCAGCGTTGGACTAGCGGGAGCCGGGGAGCTGTTTTTT	CSVGLAGAGELFF
TRBV5-4	TRBJ1-2	NA	few	TGTGCCAGCAGCTTGGGACACAACTATGGCTACACCTTC	CASSLGHNYGYTF
TRBV18	TRBJ2-1	NA	once	TGTGCCAGCTCACCGGCAGGCCAATACAATGAGCAGTTCTTC	CASSPAGQYNEQFF
TRBV7-2	TRBJ1-1	NA	NA	TGTGCCAGCAGCTTAAACAGGGTCCTCCCTGAAGCTTTCTTT	CASSLNRVLPEAFF